This paragraph reports one T cell receptor (beta chain). The source of the sample is a study of blood T cells in healthy people across ages. This CDR3 has 15 residues. Germline V gives CDR1 SGDLS, CDR2 YYNGEE. Losses at the gene ends were 0 bases for V and 2 bases for J; bases not matched to a gene: 4. Sample-barcoded 5' priming and a J-beta primer mix drove a second PCR of roughly 6 to 12 cycles. Using its own MiXCR run on the 5' RACE reads, TCRdb lists one record per CDR3 protein. The sample lists hundreds of thousands of distinct CDR3 sequences, roughly 56% occurring once. The chain carries TRBV9 and TRBJ2-7; 8 bases agree with TRBD1. The TCR originated in a man between 40 and 49 years old in good health. Sequencing was done on a sample of blood. The CDR3 protein is CASSVDGTGTYEQYF. The CDR3 DNA reads TGTGCCAGCAGCGTAGATGGGACAGGTACCTACGAGCAGTACTTC.